This TCR beta chain derives from a study of blood T cell repertoires in COVID-19. Trimming shortened V by 2 bases and J by 1 base, and 6 bases separated the two germline ends. This CDR3 spans 14 amino acids. The germline CDR1 and CDR2 sequences are SNHLY and FYNNEI. Participants were aged roughly 18 to 90 years from about two dozen US areas. Participants' own reports of clinical history determined their cohort assignment. Symptom resolution, clearance, or two negative PCRs marked donors in Cohort 3 as recovered. Study processing details: Using reference gene primer amplification, nucleated cell counts were estimated. Sequencing used immunoSEQ multiplex PCR; TCRdb keeps in-frame clones, though not all of them. V, J and clone size are those of that table, while D and trimming were read from the DNA. The sample carries approximately 170,000 clones, approximately 89% recorded once.

What was sequenced was PBMCs or T cells enriched from blood (not recorded which). This chain uses TRBV2 with TRBJ1-5; no definite D call. The source is a woman younger than 35 who had recovered from COVID-19. DNA for the CDR3: TGTGCCAGCAGTGAATGGCGGAGCAATCAGCCCCAGCATTTT. Protein product: CASSEWRSNQPQHF. Full variable domain (outside the CDR3, taken from reference TRBV2 and TRBJ1-5): EPEVTQTPSHQVTQMGQEVILRCVPISNHLYFYWYRQILGQKVEFLVSFYNNEISEKSEIFDDQFSVERPDGSNFTLKIRSTKLEDSAMYFCASSEWRSNQPQHFGDGTRLSIL.